These 16 T cell receptor beta chains came from one sample sequenced in a study of regulatory T cells in long-lasting Graves disease. The sample's time point: newly diagnosed GD, antithyroid drugs for less than 3 months. The TCR library was made from RNA that had been extracted from PBMCs in TRIzol. HTBI primers from iRepertoire and Arm-PCR of CDR3 regions yielded the TCR beta libraries. One entry per CDR3 protein results from TCRdb running MiXCR on the multiplex PCR reads. The profile shows 350,000 to 450,000 distinct CDR3 sequences, over 15% of them singletons. These records were also assigned to another study, of T cells in Graves' hyperthyroidism and ophthalmopathy.

Sequencing used peripheral blood mononuclear cells (PBMCs), obtained at new diagnosis, from a patient treated with antithyroid drugs. Receptor source: a man aged 40-49 years with Graves disease.

This clonotype was seen a few times. Given a much more abundant clone one base away, this may be a read error. The conserved phenylalanine or tryptophan is not found at the CDR3 terminus, so this likely reflects a read error. The rearrangement uses TRBV18 and TRBJ1-1; D perhaps matches TRBD1 (6 bases). V shed 4 bases and J shed 6 bases, with 12 bases lying between them. Germline loops: CDR1 KGHSH, CDR2 LQKENI. The length of the CDR3 is 13 residues. CDR3: CASSQKQGAEAFL. For the CDR3, the DNA is TGTGCCAGCTCACAAAAACAGGGCGCTGAAGCTTTCCTT.

This clonotype was seen many times. The chain couples TRBV12-3 or TRBV12-4 to TRBJ1-1; D gene uncertain. Deletions cut 2 bases from V and 0 bases from J, with 10 bases between. This CDR3 region has 15 residues. CDR3 protein: CASSLPWTVNTEAFF. DNA for the CDR3: TGTGCCAGCAGTTTACCTTGGACGGTGAACACTGAAGCTTTCTTT.

This clonotype was counted between two and nine times. The chain uses TRBV19 and TRBJ1-5; tentatively, D is TRBD1 (5 bases). CDR1 and CDR2 from the germline V gene are LNHDA and SQIVND (reference sequence). This CDR3 contains 11 residues. Trimming cost V 10 bases and J 12 bases, with 16 bases left between them. CDR3 sequence: CATSTGVIQHF. The CDR3 DNA is TGTGCCACCTCAACGGGGGTAATCCAGCATTTT.

J is TRBJ1-4 and V is TRBV6-2 or TRBV6-3; D is possibly TRBD1 (5 bases). The V gene's germline CDR1 is MNHEY and CDR2 SVGEGT. Trimming took off 7 bases at V and 0 bases at J, with 15 bases between the two ends. There are 16 residues in the CDR3. CDR3 DNA sequence: TGTGCCAGCACCGAGAGCCCCAGGGCAACTAATGAAAAACTGTTTTTT. This codes for CASTESPRATNEKLFF.

This clonotype was seen a few times. V gene TRBV5-1 combines with J gene TRBJ1-4; TRBD1 matches 8 bases. Germline loops: CDR1 SGHRS, CDR2 YFSETQ. The CDR3 extends over 17 amino acids. With V trimmed by 2 bases and J by 1 base, 7 bases remained unmatched. The CDR3 DNA is TGCGCCAGCAGCTTCGCTCCTACAGGGGGAACTAATGAAAAACTGTTTTTT. The encoded protein is CASSFAPTGGTNEKLFF. The variable domain in full, with the rest retrieved from reference TRBV5-1 and TRBJ1-4, is KAGVTQTPRYLIKTRGQQVTLSCSPISGHRSVSWYQQTPGQGLQFLFEYFSETQRNKGNFPGRFSGRQFSNSRSEMNVSTLELGDSALYLCASSFAPTGGTNEKLFFGSGTQLSVL.

Comment on this clonotype: This sequence may be a read error, since a much larger clone differs from it by one base. The chain employs TRBV5-4 and TRBJ2-7; 10 bases are a match to TRBD2. Germline V gene lookup returns CDR1 SGHNT and CDR2 YYREEE (reference sequence). J lost 7 bases, V lost 2 bases, and 12 bases had no gene match. This CDR3 is 16 amino acids long. The CDR3 sequence: CASSLGRLAGANEQYF. The DNA of the CDR3 is TGTGCCAGCAGCTTAGGTCGGCTAGCGGGGGCCAATGAGCAGTACTTC.

This clonotype was found a few times. This is likely a read error, given that the CDR3 carries no conserved phenylalanine or tryptophan at its end. The chain couples TRBV6-1 to TRBJ1-1; D may be TRBD1 (6 bases). The V end was cut by 6 bases, the J end by 3 bases, with 14 bases between. The CDR3 spans 14 residues. The germline V gene has CDR1 MNHNS and CDR2 SASEGT. The CDR3 sequence: CASRQMWGHTEAFS. Written as DNA, the CDR3 is TGTGCCAGCAGACAAATGTGGGGGCACACTGAAGCTTTCTCT.

This clonotype was seen repeatedly, ten times or more. The rearrangement uses TRBV2 and TRBJ2-5, with a tentative D call TRBD2 (6 bases). The CDR3 is 16 residues long. CDR1 SNHLY and CDR2 FYNNEI come from the germline V gene. Trimming pared 1 base from V and 0 bases from J, leaving 12 bases between. The chain's CDR3 is CASSEEGTRYQETQYF. Here the CDR3 DNA reads TGTGCCAGCAGTGAAGAAGGGACTCGGTACCAAGAGACCCAGTACTTC.

This clonotype has at least ten counts. The rearrangement links TRBV11-3 to TRBJ2-5; D perhaps matches TRBD2 (5 bases). Germline lookup yields CDR1 SGHNT and CDR2 YENEEA. This CDR3 has 15 amino acids. The V and J ends lost 0 bases and 5 bases respectively, with 13 bases between them. CDR3 in amino acids: CASSLEAVRLETQYF. The CDR3 coding sequence is TGTGCCAGCAGCTTAGAAGCGGTTCGTCTGGAGACCCAGTACTTC.

This clonotype has more than one count but fewer than ten. The genes are TRBV5-1 and TRBJ2-1; TRBD2 agrees at 8 bases. Germline-derived CDR1 and CDR2 are SGHRS and YFSETQ. Germline trimming cut 0 bases from V and 8 bases from J; bases unmatched to any gene: 4. The CDR3 is 14 amino acids. CDR3 region: CASSLGPGGDEQFF. The DNA for the CDR3 is TGCGCCAGCAGCTTGGGCCCGGGGGGGGATGAGCAGTTCTTC.

V and J are TRBV10-3 and TRBJ1-4, with TRBD1 matching 9 bases. This CDR3 spans 13 amino acids. Losses at the gene ends were 9 bases for V and 3 bases for J; bases not matched to a gene: 2. Germline V lookup: CDR1 ENHRY, CDR2 SYGVKD. The CDR3 DNA reads TGTGCCATGAACAGGGGGCCTAATGAAAAACTGTTTTTT. Its protein product is CAMNRGPNEKLFF.

The sample holds many counts of this clonotype. J is TRBJ2-1 and V is TRBV24-1, with 10 bases matching TRBD2. V shed 0 bases and J 4 bases; nucleotides not matched to a gene: 2. CDR1 KGHDR and CDR2 SFDVKD come from the germline V gene. The CDR3 runs 16 residues. CDR3: CATSDLNSGGYNEQFF. In DNA form, the CDR3 reads TGTGCCACCAGTGATTTGAATAGCGGGGGGTACAATGAGCAGTTCTTC.

Here the CDR3 DNA reads TGTGCCAGCAAAAACCGGGACAGACTTTCTAATGAGCAGTTCTTC. Translating it yields CASKNRDRLSNEQFF. V usage is TRBV12-3 or TRBV12-4 and J usage is TRBJ2-1, with TRBD1 matching 7 bases. Trimming took 7 bases from V and 7 from J; bases not matched to a gene: 13. The CDR3 runs to 15 residues.

For this clonotype: A single base separates this from a much larger clone, so it may be a read error. This chain uses TRBV6-1 with TRBJ2-2; 7 bases are a match to TRBD2. The CDR3 has 13 amino acids. Germline loops: CDR1 MNHNS, CDR2 SASEGT. The CDR3 DNA reads TGTGCCAGCAGTACTAGCGACACCGGGGAGCTGGTTTTT. Translating it yields CASSTSDTGELVF.

This clonotype was seen more than once but under ten times. The chain links TRBV3-1 to TRBJ1-6; 9 bases agree with TRBD1. The CDR3 is made up of 15 amino acids. V shed 4 bases, J shed 9 bases, and the junction held 7 bases outside the gene matches. CDR1 is LGHDT and CDR2 is YNNKEL in the germline V gene (reference sequence). The CDR3 region has the DNA TGTGCCAGCAGCCTACAGGGGGCGCTCAGTTCACCCCTCCACTTT. Translation: CASSLQGALSSPLHF.

The CDR3 here is CASSRRGLLGNQPQHF. The CDR3 DNA sequence: TGTGCCAGCTCACGCAGGGGGCTTTTGGGCAATCAGCCCCAGCATTTT. The gene calls are TRBV18 and TRBJ1-5, with 8 bases lining up with TRBD1. In germline, CDR1 is KGHSH, CDR2 LQKENI. V lost 4 bases, J lost 2 bases, and 7 bases stayed unmatched. There are 16 residues in the CDR3.